The 31 T cell receptor beta chains given below trace back to one sample, sequenced in a study of beta chain features in type 1 diabetes. Expressed TCRB transcripts were sequenced, since all the RNA that had been isolated was reverse transcribed. Only in-frame clones appear in the TCRdb table, and some are missing; sequencing was by immunoSEQ multiplex PCR. This table has roughly 450,000 clones, 11% to 15% appearing once. The sample was naive CD4+ T cells from blood. Source of these receptors: a man between 25 and 39 years old in good health.

This clone has a handful of counts. This chain joins TRBV4-3 and TRBJ2-2, with unresolved D. The CDR3 runs to 15 residues. Germline CDR1 LGHNA, CDR2 YSLEER. Deletions cut 0 bases from V and 6 bases from J, with 11 bases between. CDR3 protein: CASSQDREGSGELFF. CDR3 in DNA: TGCGCCAGCAGCCAAGATAGGGAAGGCTCCGGGGAGCTGTTTTTT.

V and J are TRBV29-1 and TRBJ1-1; 7 bases match TRBD1. Germline trimming cut 7 bases from V and 1 base from J; bases unmatched to any gene: 12. CDR3 length equals 15 residues. Germline CDR1 reads SQVTM; CDR2 reads ANQGSEA. For the CDR3, the DNA is TGCAGCGCCAATTTCCCGGGACAGTCGAACACTGAAGCTTTCTTT. It yields the protein CSANFPGQSNTEAFF.

This clone was seen many times. This chain joins TRBV10-3 and TRBJ2-1, with 8 bases identical to TRBD1. This CDR3 contains 12 residues. Germline V CDR1 and CDR2: ENHRY, SYGVKD. The V gene end was trimmed by 8 bases and the J gene end by 7 bases; junction bases not matched to a gene: 4. This chain's CDR3 is CAIGTGANEQFF. CDR3 sequence (DNA): TGTGCCATCGGGACAGGCGCTAATGAGCAGTTCTTC.

This clone has only a few counts. This chain joins TRBV5-4 and TRBJ2-3, with D uncertain. CDR1 SGHNT and CDR2 YYREEE come from the germline V gene (reference sequence). The CDR3 runs to 11 residues. The germline V and J ends were trimmed by 3 bases and 6 bases, with 5 bases remaining between them. CDR3 DNA: TGTGCCAGCAGCTCCCTCGATACGCAGTATTTT. Translation: CASSSLDTQYF.

The V call is TRBV10-3, the J call TRBJ1-2; no firm D call. CDR3 length equals 15 residues. V was cut by 3 bases and J by 0 bases, with 11 bases left in between. Germline V gene lookup returns CDR1 ENHRY and CDR2 SYGVKD. The CDR3, as DNA: TGTGCCATCAGTGATAGCCAGCGAGCTAACTATGGCTACACCTTC. Translation gives CAISDSQRANYGYTF.

This clone came up a few times. The chain has TRBV5-1 and TRBJ2-7; possible D gene TRBD2, 7 bases. This CDR3 comprises 15 residues. Trimming stripped 0 bases from V and 1 base from J, with 11 bases between. From germline, CDR1 is SGHRS and CDR2 YFSETQ. CDR3 in DNA: TGCGCCAGCAGCTTGGTGCGGGGGACATCCTACGAGCAGTACTTC. Amino acids: CASSLVRGTSYEQYF.

The gene calls are TRBV10-3 and TRBJ2-7; D may be TRBD2 (6 bases). Looked up from germline, CDR1 is ENHRY and CDR2 is SYGVKD. The V end lost 10 bases, the J end lost 0 bases, and 10 bases lay between the germline ends. The CDR3 is 12 residues long. This CDR3 is CASGGSSYEQYF. Written as DNA, the CDR3 is TGTGCCAGCGGAGGGAGCTCCTACGAGCAGTACTTC.

In its sample, this clone was seen a few times. V and J are TRBV9 and TRBJ2-1; TRBD2 aligns across 10 bases. J gave up 0 bases and V 2 bases, and 5 bases lay outside the gene matches. In germline, CDR1 is SGDLS, CDR2 YYNGEE. CDR3 length: 17 residues. The CDR3 sequence: CASSVGLAVSSYNEQFF. For the CDR3, the DNA is TGTGCCAGCAGCGTCGGACTAGCGGTTAGCTCCTACAATGAGCAGTTCTTC.

The V and J genes are TRBV20-1 and TRBJ1-1, with D possibly matching TRBD1 (6 bases). The CDR3 covers 11 residues. V was cut by 5 bases and J by 11 bases, with 15 bases left in between. From germline, CDR1 is DFQATT and CDR2 SNEGSKA (reference sequence). In nucleotides, the CDR3 is TGCAGTGCTCAAAGGGGGGCCTGGGCTTTCTTT. As protein: CSAQRGAWAFF.

The rearrangement joins TRBV11-3 to TRBJ1-1; 8 bases are a match to TRBD1. CDR1 and CDR2 from the germline V gene are SGHNT and YENEEA. CDR3 length: 16 amino acids. The V and J ends lost 7 bases and 2 bases, in that order; junction bases with no gene match: 12. The CDR3 here is CASTSYGTGGNTEAFF. CDR3 coding DNA: TGTGCCAGCACCTCGTACGGGACAGGAGGTAACACTGAAGCTTTCTTT.

The chain uses TRBV2 and TRBJ2-2; no clear D. V was shortened by 4 bases and J by 4 bases, with 13 bases between the two germline ends. The CDR3 extends over 15 amino acids. Germline CDR1 SNHLY, CDR2 FYNNEI. CDR3 protein: CASSVARKLTGELFF. In nucleotides, the CDR3 is TGTGCCAGCAGTGTAGCTCGGAAACTCACCGGGGAGCTGTTTTTT.

The chain couples TRBV11-3 to TRBJ2-1; D possibly corresponds to TRBD1 (6 bases). In germline, CDR1 is SGHNT, CDR2 YENEEA. The V end lost 5 bases, the J end lost 6 bases, and 14 bases lay between the germline ends. The CDR3 has 14 amino acids. CDR3 region: CASSGGQGGNEQFF. The CDR3 DNA follows: TGTGCCAGCAGCGGGGGACAAGGGGGCAATGAGCAGTTCTTC.

This clone was seen more than once but under ten times. V is TRBV5-1 and J is TRBJ2-2; D is possibly TRBD1 (5 bases). The germline V and J ends were trimmed by 0 bases and 3 bases, with 9 bases remaining between them. Germline V gene data show CDR1 as SGHRS and CDR2 as YFSETQ. This CDR3 is built from 15 residues. In DNA, the CDR3 is TGCGCCAGCAGCTTGGGGGGCTCCCACACCGGGGAGCTGTTTTTT. Its protein product is CASSLGGSHTGELFF.

This clone was counted between two and nine times. At the DNA level, this CDR3 is encoded by other sequences in the same sample as well. The chain combines TRBV5-1 with TRBJ2-5; TRBD2 might be the D (6 bases). The CDR3 extends over 13 amino acids. Looked up from germline, CDR1 is SGHRS and CDR2 is YFSETQ. V was pared by 0 bases and J by 5 bases, with 8 bases between. The DNA of the CDR3 is TGCGCCAGCAGCTTGGGGCGGGGTGAGACCCAGTACTTC. Translated: CASSLGRGETQYF.

V and J are TRBV29-1 and TRBJ2-7; D might be TRBD1 (6 bases). The CDR3 loop spans 12 amino acids. CDR1 is SQVTM, CDR2 ANQGSEA, per germline. V dropped 6 bases and J dropped 3 bases, with 12 bases sitting between them. CDR3 sequence (DNA): TGCAGCGTCGTAATACAGGGCTACGAGCAGTACTTC. This sequence encodes CSVVIQGYEQYF.

This clone was counted only a few times. V gene TRBV30 combines with J gene TRBJ1-1; D is perhaps TRBD1 (6 bases). Germline CDR1 GTSNPN, CDR2 SVGIG (reference sequence). This CDR3 has 14 amino acids. V lost 3 bases, J lost 0 bases, and 11 bases lay in between. The CDR3 reads CAWRLTGLNTEAFF. DNA for the CDR3: TGTGCCTGGAGGCTGACAGGCCTGAACACTGAAGCTTTCTTT.

The V call is TRBV2, the J call TRBJ2-5; 8 bases are a match to TRBD2. V trimming: 3 bases; J trimming: 3 bases; junction bases outside the gene matches: 6. Germline V gives CDR1 SNHLY, CDR2 FYNNEI. This CDR3 is built from 15 residues. CDR3 DNA sequence: TGTGCCAGCAGTGACCCCGGGAGGGCGAAAGAGACCCAGTACTTC. This encodes CASSDPGRAKETQYF.

The CDR3 spells CATEGQATYEQYF. CDR3 coding DNA: TGTGCCACCGAGGGACAGGCTACCTACGAGCAGTACTTC. This chain uses TRBV7-2 with TRBJ2-7; 8 bases map to TRBD1. Germline-derived CDR1 and CDR2 are SGHTA and FQGNSA. With V trimmed by 10 bases and J by 2 bases, 7 bases remained unmatched. The CDR3 loop spans 13 amino acids.

This clone was detected a few times. The chain is built from TRBV10-3 and TRBJ1-1; D is undetermined. The CDR3 covers 14 residues. Germline CDR1 ENHRY, CDR2 SYGVKD. The V end was cut by 4 bases, the J end by 7 bases, with 16 bases between. CDR3 bases: TGTGCCATCAGTGGAAGGTTTCAAAGTGGTGAAGCTTTCTTT. Its protein product is CAISGRFQSGEAFF.

The table lists this clone with a few counts. This chain connects TRBV7-2 to TRBJ2-7, with D possibly TRBD2 on 5 matching bases. V gave up 0 bases and J gave up 3 bases, with 6 bases separating them. This CDR3 contains 13 residues. Germline V gene data show CDR1 as SGHTA and CDR2 as FQGNSA. CDR3 coding DNA: TGTGCCAGCAGCTTAGCGGACTTCTACGAGCAGTACGTC. This translates into CASSLADFYEQYV.

The genes are TRBV7-2 and TRBJ1-5; 7 bases are a match to TRBD1. J was trimmed by 7 bases and V by 1 base; bases with no gene match: 4. The CDR3 consists of 14 residues. Germline CDR1 SGHTA, CDR2 FQGNSA. CDR3 in DNA: TGTGCCAGCAGCTTAGTAGGGGGCAGGCAGCCCCAGCATTTT. Amino acids: CASSLVGGRQPQHF.

The V call is TRBV7-9, the J call TRBJ2-1; tentatively, D is TRBD2 (5 bases). CDR1 and CDR2 (germline): SEHNR, FQNEAQ (reference sequence). Trimming stripped 2 bases from V and 7 bases from J, with 18 bases between. This CDR3 has 16 amino acids. CDR3 sequence (DNA): TGTGCCAGCAGCTTAACGGTGGGGAGCAGTTGGAATGAGCAGTTCTTC. Amino acid sequence: CASSLTVGSSWNEQFF.

The CDR3 DNA is TGTGCCAGCAGCCGAGTAGGAGTGGAAGAGACCCAGTACTTC. Its protein product is CASSRVGVEETQYF. The J gene is TRBJ2-5, the V gene TRBV7-2; no clear D gene. The CDR3 loop spans 14 amino acids. The germline V gene has CDR1 SGHTA and CDR2 FQGNSA. V lost 5 bases and J lost 3, with 13 bases in between.

The sample holds a few counts of this clone. The chain is built from TRBV7-9 and TRBJ2-3; D is possibly TRBD2 (5 bases). The V gene's germline CDR1 is SEHNR and CDR2 FQNEAQ (reference sequence). The CDR3 consists of 15 residues. V was cut by 10 bases and J by 2 bases, with 19 bases left in between. CDR3 bases: TGTGCCACCCAGTACGGAAGGACTGCCACAGATACGCAGTATTTT. This gives the protein CATQYGRTATDTQYF. Full variable domain (remainder filled in from reference TRBV7-9 and TRBJ2-3): DTGVSQNPRHKITKRGQNVTFRCDPISEHNRLYWYRQTLGQGPEFLTYFQNEAQLEKSRLLSDRFSAERPKGSFSTLEIQRTEQGDSAMYLCATQYGRTATDTQYFGPGTRLTVL.

This sequence joins TRBV10-2 and TRBJ1-2, with D tentatively TRBD1 (5 bases). The V gene lost 8 bases and the J gene lost 3 bases, with 10 bases spanning the gap. Germline CDR1 WSHSY, CDR2 SAAADI. The CDR3 spans 12 residues. CDR3 in DNA: TGCGCCAGCGGTCAGGGCGACTATGGCTACACCTTC. Translating gives CASGQGDYGYTF.

The chain is built from TRBV20-1 and TRBJ2-1; D not resolved. This CDR3 has 11 residues. Trimming took 6 bases from V and 4 from J, leaving 7 bases between them. Germline loops: CDR1 DFQATT, CDR2 SNEGSKA (reference sequence). The CDR3 loop reads CSATVYNEQFF. In DNA form, the CDR3 reads TGCAGTGCCACCGTATACAATGAGCAGTTCTTC.

This clone came up once. The J gene is TRBJ2-7, the V gene TRBV6-1; D not certain. Per the germline V gene, CDR1 is MNHNS and CDR2 is SASEGT. This CDR3 comprises 12 residues. V lost 4 bases and J lost 2, with 6 bases in between. The chain's CDR3 is CASSVQTYEQYF. The CDR3 bases are TGTGCCAGCAGTGTACAGACCTACGAGCAGTACTTC.

V gene TRBV6-1 combines with J gene TRBJ2-5; 7 bases fit TRBD1. Germline V lookup: CDR1 MNHNS, CDR2 SASEGT. The J segment lost 2 bases and the V segment lost 7 bases, leaving 10 bases of the junction unmatched. The CDR3 totals 15 residues. The CDR3 is CASTRGQAIQETQYF. The CDR3 nucleotides are TGTGCCAGCACCCGTGGACAGGCGATACAAGAGACCCAGTACTTC.

The chain employs TRBV5-4 and TRBJ2-3; 8 bases map to TRBD2. Losses at the gene ends were 3 bases for V and 1 base for J; bases not matched to a gene: 13. This CDR3 has 18 residues. Germline V gene lookup returns CDR1 SGHNT and CDR2 YYREEE (reference sequence). CDR3: CASSSSAGGPVGTDTQYF. The CDR3 region has the DNA TGTGCCAGCAGCTCCTCCGCGGGAGGCCCCGTCGGCACAGATACGCAGTATTTT.

J is TRBJ2-1 and V is TRBV4-3; 7 nucleotides align to TRBD2. Trimming at V came to 0 bases and at J to 11 bases, leaving 7 bases not matched to a gene. Germline lookup yields CDR1 LGHNA and CDR2 YSLEER. CDR3 length equals 14 residues. CDR3 sequence: CASSQDMSGTKQFF. The CDR3 region has the DNA TGCGCCAGCAGCCAAGATATGAGCGGGACTAAGCAGTTCTTC.

The chain employs TRBV29-1 and TRBJ2-7; D remains unclear. V was pared by 4 bases and J by 0 bases, with 19 bases between. Germline-derived CDR1 and CDR2 are SQVTM and ANQGSEA. The CDR3 loop spans 16 amino acids. CDR3: CSVVLWGTLLSYEQYV. CDR3 nucleotides: TGCAGCGTTGTTCTTTGGGGAACCCTACTCTCCTACGAGCAGTACGTC.